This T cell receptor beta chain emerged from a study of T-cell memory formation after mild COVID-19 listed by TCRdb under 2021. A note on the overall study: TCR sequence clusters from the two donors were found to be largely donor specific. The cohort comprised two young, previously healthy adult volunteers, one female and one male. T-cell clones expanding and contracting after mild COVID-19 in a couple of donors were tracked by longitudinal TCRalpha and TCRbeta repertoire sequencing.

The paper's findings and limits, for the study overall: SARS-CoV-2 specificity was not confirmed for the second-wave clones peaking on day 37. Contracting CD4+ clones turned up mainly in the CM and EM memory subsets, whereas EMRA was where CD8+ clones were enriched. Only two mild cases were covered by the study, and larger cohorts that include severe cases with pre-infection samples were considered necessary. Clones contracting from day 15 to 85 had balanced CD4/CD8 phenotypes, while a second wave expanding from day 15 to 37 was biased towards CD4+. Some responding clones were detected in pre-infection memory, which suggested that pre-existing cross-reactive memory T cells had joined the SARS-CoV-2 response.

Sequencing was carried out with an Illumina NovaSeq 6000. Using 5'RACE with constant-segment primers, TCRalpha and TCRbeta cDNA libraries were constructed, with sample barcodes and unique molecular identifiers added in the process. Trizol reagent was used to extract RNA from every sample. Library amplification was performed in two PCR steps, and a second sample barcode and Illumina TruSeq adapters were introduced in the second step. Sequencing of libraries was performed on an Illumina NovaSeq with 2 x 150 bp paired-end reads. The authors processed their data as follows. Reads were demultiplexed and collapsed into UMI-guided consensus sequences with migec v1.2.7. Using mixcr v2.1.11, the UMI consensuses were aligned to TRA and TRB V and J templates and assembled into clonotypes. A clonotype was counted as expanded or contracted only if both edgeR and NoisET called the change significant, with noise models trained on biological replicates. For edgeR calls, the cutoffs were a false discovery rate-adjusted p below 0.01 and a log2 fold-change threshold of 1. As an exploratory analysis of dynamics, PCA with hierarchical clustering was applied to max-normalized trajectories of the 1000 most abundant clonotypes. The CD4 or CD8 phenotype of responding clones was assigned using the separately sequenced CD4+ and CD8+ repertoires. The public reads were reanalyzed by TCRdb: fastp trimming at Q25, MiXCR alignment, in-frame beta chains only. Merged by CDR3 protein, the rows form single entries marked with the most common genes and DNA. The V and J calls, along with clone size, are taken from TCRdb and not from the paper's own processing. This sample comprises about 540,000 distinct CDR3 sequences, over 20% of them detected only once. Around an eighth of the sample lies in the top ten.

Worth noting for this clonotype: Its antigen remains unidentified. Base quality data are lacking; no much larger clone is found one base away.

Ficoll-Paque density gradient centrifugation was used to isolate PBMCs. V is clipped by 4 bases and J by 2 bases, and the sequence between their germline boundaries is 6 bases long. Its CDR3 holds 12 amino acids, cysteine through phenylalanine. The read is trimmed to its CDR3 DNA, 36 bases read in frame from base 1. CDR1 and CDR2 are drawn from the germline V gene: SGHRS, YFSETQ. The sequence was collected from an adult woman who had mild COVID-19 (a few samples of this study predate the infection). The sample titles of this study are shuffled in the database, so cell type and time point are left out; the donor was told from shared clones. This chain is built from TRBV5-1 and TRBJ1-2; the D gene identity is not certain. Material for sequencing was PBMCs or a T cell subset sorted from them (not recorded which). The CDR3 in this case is CASSLENYGYTF. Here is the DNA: TGCGCCAGCAGCCTCGAGAACTATGGCTACACCTTC.